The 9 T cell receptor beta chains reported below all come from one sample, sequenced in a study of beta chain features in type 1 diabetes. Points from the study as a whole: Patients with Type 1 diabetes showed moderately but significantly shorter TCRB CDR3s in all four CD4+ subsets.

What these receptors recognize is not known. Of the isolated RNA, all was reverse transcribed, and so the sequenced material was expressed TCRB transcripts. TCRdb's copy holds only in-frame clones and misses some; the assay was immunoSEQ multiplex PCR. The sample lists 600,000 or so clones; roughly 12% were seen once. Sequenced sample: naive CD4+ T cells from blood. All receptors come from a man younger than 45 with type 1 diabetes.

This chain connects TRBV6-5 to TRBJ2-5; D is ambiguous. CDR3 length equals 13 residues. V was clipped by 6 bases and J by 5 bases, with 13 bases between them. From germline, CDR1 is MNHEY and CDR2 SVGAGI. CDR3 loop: CASSLLLAETQYF. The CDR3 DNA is TGTGCCAGCAGCCTCTTATTGGCGGAGACCCAGTACTTC.

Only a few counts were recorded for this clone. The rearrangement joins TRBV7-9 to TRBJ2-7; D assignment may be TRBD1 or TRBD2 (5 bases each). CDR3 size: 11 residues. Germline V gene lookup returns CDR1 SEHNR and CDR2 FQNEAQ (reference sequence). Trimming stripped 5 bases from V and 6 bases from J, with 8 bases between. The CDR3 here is CASSTGPEQYF. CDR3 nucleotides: TGTGCCAGCAGCACGGGGCCCGAGCAGTACTTC. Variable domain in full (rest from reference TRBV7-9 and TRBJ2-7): DTGVSQNPRHKITKRGQNVTFRCDPISEHNRLYWYRQTLGQGPEFLTYFQNEAQLEKSRLLSDRFSAERPKGSFSTLEIQRTEQGDSAMYLCASSTGPEQYFGPGTRLTVT.

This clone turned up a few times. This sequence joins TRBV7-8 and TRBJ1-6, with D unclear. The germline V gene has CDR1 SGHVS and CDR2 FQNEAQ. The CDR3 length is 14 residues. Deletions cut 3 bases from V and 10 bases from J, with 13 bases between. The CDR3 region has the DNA TGTGCCAGCAGCTTCGAGGGCGCGAGATCACCCCTCCACTTT. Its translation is CASSFEGARSPLHF.

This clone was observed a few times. For the CDR3, the DNA is TGTGCCAGCAGCTCGCCGGGACAGGGATTTAATGGCTACACCTTC. It encodes CASSSPGQGFNGYTF. The rearrangement links TRBV5-4 to TRBJ1-2; 9 bases are shared with TRBD1. The CDR3 extends over 15 amino acids. The trim removed 3 bases at V and 6 bases at J, leaving 9 bases unmatched. Germline CDR1 and CDR2: SGHNT and YYREEE (reference sequence).

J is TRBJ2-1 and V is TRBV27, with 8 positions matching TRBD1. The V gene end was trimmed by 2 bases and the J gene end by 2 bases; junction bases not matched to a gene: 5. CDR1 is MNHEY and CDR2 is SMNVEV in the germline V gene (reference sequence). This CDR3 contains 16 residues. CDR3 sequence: CASSLGEQGAYNEQFF. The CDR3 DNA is TGTGCCAGCAGTTTAGGAGAACAGGGGGCCTACAATGAGCAGTTCTTC.

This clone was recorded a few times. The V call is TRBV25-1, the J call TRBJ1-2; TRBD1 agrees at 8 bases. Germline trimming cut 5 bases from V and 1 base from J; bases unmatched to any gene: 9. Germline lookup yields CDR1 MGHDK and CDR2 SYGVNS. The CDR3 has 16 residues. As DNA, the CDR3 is TGTGCCAGCAGTCGTTCCGGGACAGGAGTTAACTATGGCTACACCTTC. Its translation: CASSRSGTGVNYGYTF.

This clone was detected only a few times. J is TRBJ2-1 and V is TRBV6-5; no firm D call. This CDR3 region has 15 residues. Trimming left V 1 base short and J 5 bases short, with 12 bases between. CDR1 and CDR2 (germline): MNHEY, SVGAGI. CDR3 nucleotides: TGTGCCAGCAGTTACTACCCGCAAGGGAACAATGAGCAGTTCTTC. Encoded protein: CASSYYPQGNNEQFF.

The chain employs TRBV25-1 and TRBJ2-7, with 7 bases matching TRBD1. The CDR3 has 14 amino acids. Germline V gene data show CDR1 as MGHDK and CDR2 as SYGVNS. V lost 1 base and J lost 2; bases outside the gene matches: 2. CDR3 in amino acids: CASSEWDRAYEQYF. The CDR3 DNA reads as TGTGCCAGCAGTGAATGGGACAGAGCCTACGAGCAGTACTTC.

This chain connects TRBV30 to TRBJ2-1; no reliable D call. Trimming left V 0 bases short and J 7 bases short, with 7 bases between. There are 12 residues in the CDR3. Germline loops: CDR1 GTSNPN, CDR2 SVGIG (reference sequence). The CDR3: CAWSVVSNEQFF. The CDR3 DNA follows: TGTGCCTGGAGTGTAGTCAGTAATGAGCAGTTCTTC.